This T cell receptor beta chain stems from a study of T cells after posttransplantation cyclophosphamide. CDR3 length equals 13 residues. The V gene lost 3 bases and the J gene lost 9 bases, with 13 bases spanning the gap. The germline gives CDR1 SGHTS, CDR2 YDEGEE. Clones were sequenced by immunoSEQ multiplex PCR, and TCRdb holds only the in-frame ones, with some missing. The repertoire includes more than 50,000 clones, approximately 86% of them detected once, and about 3% sits in the top ten. The gene calls are TRBV5-8 and TRBJ2-1, with a possible D match to TRBD1 (5 bases). The receptor was derived from a man aged 30-40 years with a blood cancer, CMV-positive, and with a related stem cell donor. The sequenced material came from PBMCs. The CDR3 bases are TGTGCCAGCAGCTACCCGCAGGGTTTTGAGCAGTTCTTC. Translation gives CASSYPQGFEQFF.